The 31 T cell receptor beta chains given below trace back to one sample, sequenced in a study of OX40 agonist ivuxolimab in advanced cancers. Repertoires were generated with immunoSEQ multiplex PCR, while TCRdb's copy carries only in-frame clones and drops some. This sample has about 68,000 clones, with about 82% found just once. Sequencing used CD4+ or CD8+ T cells sorted from blood, obtained in a trial of the OX40 agonist ivuxolimab. Receptors originate from an adult with an advanced solid tumor such as melanoma, head and neck, liver or kidney cancer.

In the case of this clone: One junction end disagrees with the germline gene, perhaps due to a read error. The V and J genes are TRBV7-7 and TRBJ2-1; D call uncertain. The CDR3 is 15 amino acids. Per the germline V gene, CDR1 is SSHAT and CDR2 is FNYEAQ (reference sequence). CDR3 amino acids: CASSPGVGSYNEQFF. As DNA, the CDR3 is TGTGCTAGCAGCCCCGGCGTGGGTTCCTACAATGAGCAGTTCTTC. Full variable domain (remainder filled in from reference TRBV7-7 and TRBJ2-1): GAGVSQSPRYKVTKRGQDVTLRCDPISSHATLYWYQQALGQGPEFLTYFNYEAQPDKSGLPSDRFSAERPEGSISTLTIQRTEQRDSAMYRCASSPGVGSYNEQFFGPGTRLTVL.

This clone showed up just a few times. The chain is built from TRBV7-6 and TRBJ1-1, with 9 nucleotides matching TRBD1. V lost 2 bases and J lost 7; bases outside the gene matches: 2. Germline-derived CDR1 and CDR2 are SGHVS and FNYEAQ. The CDR3 has 13 residues. CDR3 residues: CASSLRTGDEAFF. Written as DNA, the CDR3 is TGTGCCAGCAGCTTACGGACAGGGGATGAAGCTTTCTTT.

This chain joins TRBV25-1 and TRBJ2-5, with 7 bases lining up with TRBD1. The J call could be wrong; TRBJ2-7 is a better fit for the DNA end. Germline CDR1 reads MGHDK; CDR2 reads SYGVNS. This CDR3 has 15 residues. CDR3 region: CASSESGTASYEQYF. DNA of the CDR3: TGTGCCAGCAGTGAATCGGGGACAGCCTCCTACGAGCAGTACTTC.

As to this clone: This CDR3 is missing its conserved last phenylalanine or tryptophan, likely due to a read error. The DNA is left out, because the CDR3 cannot be placed on it with certainty; the CDR3 is given as TCRdb lists it. The V and J genes are TRBV7-2 and TRBJ2-3; the table assigns TRBD2, which was not confirmed against the DNA. The germline gives CDR1 SGHTA, CDR2 FQGNSA. The CDR3 is 12 amino acids in total, end residues counted. The CDR3 is CASSFHRDSISY.

The J gene is TRBJ1-3, the V gene TRBV5-4; 10 bases fit TRBD1. The CDR3 length is 16 residues. Trimming at V came to 4 bases and at J to 2 bases, leaving 6 bases not matched to a gene. The germline gives CDR1 SGHNT, CDR2 YYREEE (reference sequence). CDR3 in DNA: TGTGCCAGCAGCCACGGACAGGGGGTCGCTGGAAACACCATATATTTT. Encoded protein: CASSHGQGVAGNTIYF.

The CDR3 DNA is TGTGCCAGCAGCCCGGGACTGGCCTACGAGCAGTACTTC. This sequence encodes CASSPGLAYEQYF. V and J are TRBV11-2 and TRBJ2-5; the D gene is possibly TRBD2 (6 bases). The DNA matches TRBJ2-7 better at its end, which makes the J call doubtful. CDR1 and CDR2 (germline): SGHAT, FQNNGV. The CDR3 consists of 13 residues.

The chain links TRBV7-9 to TRBJ2-4, with TRBD2 as a possible D gene (6 bases). Between the trimmed V and J ends, which lost 4 bases and 0 bases, there was a span of 10 bases. The CDR3 is 15 amino acids. Germline V gives CDR1 SEHNR, CDR2 FQNEAQ (reference sequence). In nucleotides, the CDR3 is TGTGCCAGCAGCTCCCTGGGGGGAGCCAAAAACATTCAGTACTTC. It specifies CASSSLGGAKNIQYF.

The chain is built from TRBV30 and TRBJ1-3; no definite D call. The germline gives CDR1 GTSNPN, CDR2 SVGIG (reference sequence). V was trimmed by 0 bases and J by 0 bases, leaving 9 bases between them. CDR3 length: 15 amino acids. CDR3 sequence: CAWSVGRNSGNTIYF. For the CDR3, the DNA is TGTGCCTGGAGTGTAGGCAGGAACTCTGGAAACACCATATATTTT.

The V and J genes are TRBV29-1 and TRBJ2-1, with 15 bases identical to TRBD2. Germline CDR1 SQVTM, CDR2 ANQGSEA. The CDR3 has 16 amino acids. Trimming removed 5 bases from V and 5 bases from J; junction bases left unmatched: 7. CDR3 sequence (DNA): TGCAGCGTTTTAGGACTAGCGGGAGGGCCGGACAATGAGCAGTTCTTC. This encodes CSVLGLAGGPDNEQFF.

Concerning this clone: The same CDR3 also results from other DNA sequences found in this sample. V usage is TRBV27 and J usage is TRBJ2-7; D not certain. With 6 bases removed from V and 3 bases from J, the gap between germline ends came to 6 bases. Germline CDR1 MNHEY, CDR2 SMNVEV (reference sequence). This CDR3 region has 11 residues. CDR3 bases: TGTGCCAGCAGACGGAACTACGAGCAGTACTTC. Protein: CASRRNYEQYF.

The rearrangement links TRBV5-1 to TRBJ2-2, with no clear D. CDR3 size: 15 residues. Germline V gives CDR1 SGHRS, CDR2 YFSETQ. Trimming cost V 0 bases and J 0 bases, with 6 bases left between them. CDR3 in DNA: TGCGCCAGCAGCTTGGACAGTACGAACACCGGGGAGCTGTTTTTT. This translates into CASSLDSTNTGELFF.

This chain links TRBV2 with TRBJ1-1; no definite D call. Germline CDR1 and CDR2: SNHLY and FYNNEI. V was shortened by 8 bases and J by 5 bases, with 12 bases between the two germline ends. The CDR3 is 12 residues long. The CDR3 nucleotides are TGTGCCAGCTTCGGATCCGGTACTGAAGCTTTCTTT. This gives the protein CASFGSGTEAFF.

The V gene is TRBV12-5, the J gene TRBJ1-1; D remains unclear. This CDR3 has 11 residues. V was cut by 3 bases and J by 10 bases, with 9 bases left in between. Looked up from germline, CDR1 is LGHNT and CDR2 is FRNRAP. CDR3 bases: TGTGCTAGTGGTTTAGGACGGGGAGCTTTCTTT. It translates to CASGLGRGAFF.

V usage is TRBV19 and J usage is TRBJ2-5; D possibly corresponds to TRBD1 (6 bases). Germline V gene sequence: CDR1 LNHDA, CDR2 SQIVND (reference sequence). The CDR3 length is 13 residues. The V end was cut by 6 bases, the J end by 9 bases, with 17 bases between. CDR3 protein: CASSDRPPYSQYF. The DNA of the CDR3 is TGTGCCAGTAGCGACAGGCCCCCTTATTCCCAGTACTTC.

The rearrangement joins TRBV18 to TRBJ2-5, with D possibly TRBD2 on 6 matching bases. This CDR3 is 14 amino acids long. Germline V gene sequence: CDR1 KGHSH, CDR2 LQKENI. The V end lost 6 bases, the J end lost 0 bases, and 11 bases lay between the germline ends. CDR3 nucleotides: TGTGCCAGCTCCGGGCCGGGGGACCAAGAGACCCAGTACTTC. Translating it yields CASSGPGDQETQYF.

The rearrangement links TRBV27 to TRBJ2-4; D remains ambiguous. The CDR3 totals 15 residues. Germline V gives CDR1 MNHEY, CDR2 SMNVEV (reference sequence). The ends were cut back, 3 bases at V and 1 base at J, with 10 bases in the middle. CDR3 in DNA: TGTGCCAGCAGTTTGCATGATAGGGCCAAAAACATTCAGTACTTC. Amino acids: CASSLHDRAKNIQYF.

V usage is TRBV7-6 and J usage is TRBJ1-2, with TRBD1 as a possible D gene (6 bases). This CDR3 has 15 residues. V lost 5 bases and J lost 8, with 21 bases in between. Germline assignment: CDR1 SGHVS and CDR2 FNYEAQ. CDR3 in amino acids: CASSPREGYGGGYTF. CDR3 DNA: TGTGCCAGCAGCCCCCGAGAGGGATATGGGGGCGGCTACACCTTC. Filled out from reference TRBV7-6 and TRBJ1-2, the complete variable domain reads GAGVSQSPRYKVTKRGQDVALRCDPISGHVSLYWYRQALGQGPEFLTYFNYEAQQDKSGLPNDRFSAERPEGSISTLTIQRTEQRDSAMYRCASSPREGYGGGYTFGSGTRLTVV.

The chain links TRBV19 to TRBJ1-2; 8 bases match TRBD1. The CDR3 extends over 16 amino acids. Trimming removed 1 base from V and 8 bases from J; junction bases left unmatched: 12. Germline values: CDR1 LNHDA, CDR2 SQIVND (reference sequence). DNA for the CDR3: TGTGCCAGTAGTATAGCACCTACAGGGGGAAGGGAAGGCTACACCTTC. It translates to CASSIAPTGGREGYTF.

This clone has just one count. The V gene is TRBV7-9, the J gene TRBJ2-6; perhaps TRBD2 as D (5 bases). Germline CDR1 SEHNR, CDR2 FQNEAQ (reference sequence). V was cut by 4 bases and J by 4 bases, with 11 bases left in between. CDR3 length: 15 amino acids. CDR3 bases: TGTGCCAGCAGCTCCCCGGGGTCCGGGGCCAACGTCCTGACTTTC. Amino acids: CASSSPGSGANVLTF.

This rearrangement joins TRBV19 to TRBJ2-7; perhaps TRBD2 as D (5 bases). This CDR3 comprises 16 residues. Germline CDR1 is LNHDA and CDR2 is SQIVND (reference sequence). Trimming shortened V by 5 bases and J by 0 bases, and 17 bases separated the two germline ends. The CDR3 here is CASSGWLDRGSYEQYF. CDR3 sequence (DNA): TGTGCCAGTAGTGGGTGGTTAGATCGGGGCTCCTACGAGCAGTACTTC.

The chain couples TRBV6-6 to TRBJ2-7, with a possible D match to TRBD2 (6 bases). Germline values: CDR1 MNHNY, CDR2 SVGAGI (reference sequence). V lost 8 bases and J 6 bases, leaving 14 bases between the germline ends. The CDR3 contains 12 residues. CDR3 in DNA: TGTGCCAGCTCCCCAGCGGGCCCCGAGCAGTACTTC. It is translated as CASSPAGPEQYF.

This chain uses TRBV29-1 with TRBJ2-7; possibly TRBD1 for D (5 bases). Germline V gives CDR1 SQVTM, CDR2 ANQGSEA. CDR3 size: 13 residues. Between the trimmed V and J ends, which lost 4 bases and 2 bases, there was a span of 12 bases. CDR3 region: CSVVKGNTYEQYF. The CDR3 nucleotides read TGCAGCGTTGTTAAGGGGAACACCTACGAGCAGTACTTC.

The chain links TRBV5-4 to TRBJ2-2; no definite D call. Germline V gene sequence: CDR1 SGHNT, CDR2 YYREEE (reference sequence). This CDR3 contains 14 residues. V gave up 2 bases and J gave up 1 base, with 6 bases separating them. As DNA, the CDR3 is TGTGCCAGCAGCTTCTCCTGGAACACCGGGGAGCTGTTTTTT. Its protein product is CASSFSWNTGELFF.

The chain uses TRBV9 and TRBJ2-2; 11 nucleotides align to TRBD2. CDR3 length: 18 amino acids. The V segment lost 3 bases and the J segment 1 base; nucleotides outside the gene matches: 8. Germline V gives CDR1 SGDLS, CDR2 YYNGEE. The CDR3, as DNA: TGTGCCAGCAGCGGCCGACTAGCGGGGAGTATGAACACCGGGGAGCTGTTTTTT. It codes for CASSGRLAGSMNTGELFF.

As DNA, the CDR3 is TGTGCCAGCAGCAAGGCCCCGGGACATACTAACACTGAAGCTTTCTTT. Residues: CASSKAPGHTNTEAFF. The rearrangement joins TRBV21-1 to TRBJ1-1; the DNA was not used to check the table's D call, TRBD1. TRBV21-1 is a pseudogene locus. The length of the CDR3 is 16 residues.

J is TRBJ1-2 and V is TRBV7-9; D is ambiguous. The germline CDR1 and CDR2 sequences are SEHNR and FQNEAQ (reference sequence). CDR3 length equals 13 residues. Trimming removed 0 bases from V and 7 bases from J, with 9 bases in between. The DNA for the CDR3 is TGTGCCAGCAGCTTAGCCGGTCCCCTTGGCTACACCTTC. It translates to CASSLAGPLGYTF.

The rearrangement links TRBV11-1 to TRBJ1-2, with 9 nucleotides matching TRBD1. Germline-derived CDR1 and CDR2 are SGHAT and FQDESV (reference sequence). There are 17 residues in the CDR3. With 5 bases clipped from V and 7 bases from J, the junction kept 17 bases outside the gene matches. For the CDR3, the DNA is TGTGCCAGCAGCGGCGGACAGGGGAAGGAGGATAGGGGTGGCTACACCTTC. Translating it yields CASSGGQGKEDRGGYTF.

The CDR3, as DNA: TGTGCCAGCAGCCAAGAACCGTTCATCTATGGCTACACCTTC. Residues: CASSQEPFIYGYTF. The J gene is TRBJ1-2, the V gene TRBV14; D gene unclear. Per the germline V gene, CDR1 is SGHDN and CDR2 is FVKESK. Deletions cut 0 bases from V and 4 bases from J, with 9 bases between. CDR3 length equals 14 residues.

The chain couples TRBV18 to TRBJ1-2; tentatively, D is TRBD1 (6 bases). CDR3 length: 14 residues. Per germline, CDR1 KGHSH and CDR2 LQKENI. The V end was cut by 3 bases, the J end by 7 bases, with 15 bases between. The CDR3 loop is CASSPYGGLGGYTF. CDR3 coding DNA: TGTGCCAGCTCACCGTACGGGGGGCTTGGTGGCTACACCTTC.

V gene TRBV6-5 combines with J gene TRBJ1-1; no firm D call. This CDR3 contains 10 residues. Trimming pared 6 bases from V and 7 bases from J, leaving 6 bases between. Germline V gene data show CDR1 as MNHEY and CDR2 as SVGAGI. The CDR3 sequence: CASRDLEAFF. The CDR3, as DNA: TGTGCCAGCAGGGATCTTGAAGCTTTCTTT.

This clone appeared a single time. The chain links TRBV19 to TRBJ1-2; 8 bases align to TRBD1. Looked up from germline, CDR1 is LNHDA and CDR2 is SQIVND (reference sequence). This CDR3 comprises 14 residues. V shed 8 bases, J shed 4 bases, and the junction held 9 bases outside the gene matches. The CDR3: CASSGQGRGYGYTF. CDR3 coding DNA: TGTGCCAGTTCCGGACAGGGCAGGGGCTATGGCTACACCTTC.